These T cell receptor beta chains were read from a single sample in a study of T cell responses to AZD1222 COVID-19 vaccine. TCRdb keeps only in-frame clones here, not all; method: immunoSEQ multiplex PCR. This table has more than 85,000 clones, roughly 82% appearing once. This specimen consisted of peripheral blood, obtained on day 0 of AZD1222 vaccination. The receptor set was obtained from an adult in good health. Each CDR3 is given with its conserved first and last residue. Each record gives: J gene, V gene, D gene, clone size, CDR3 DNA, CDR3 protein. A D gene is named only where the DNA matches it firmly. Not all rows give a size; the values are once, few, many and, for expanded clones, a class.

>TRBJ1-2|TRBV2|.|.
TGTGCCAGCAGTGGCGTCCTTCGGTATGGCTACACCTTC
CASSGVLRYGYTF
>TRBJ2-1|TRBV9|.|.
TGTGCCAGCAGCCCGGGCCACAGGGACAATGAGCAGTTCTTC
CASSPGHRDNEQFF
>TRBJ2-1|TRBV9|.|.
TGTGCCAGCAGCGTAGCTGGGGGCGTCACCTACAATGAGCAGTTCTTC
CASSVAGGVTYNEQFF
>TRBJ1-2|TRBV5-6|TRBD1|.
TGTGCCAGCAGCGCGACAGGGTTGATTTCTGGCTACACCTTC
CASSATGLISGYTF
>TRBJ1-2|TRBV30|.|.
TGTGCCTGGAGTGGGGGTCGGGGCTACACCTTC
CAWSGGRGYTF
>TRBJ2-7|TRBV5-4|.|.
TGTGCCAGCAGCTCTACTTTCTCCGAGCAGTACTTC
CASSSTFSEQYF
>TRBJ2-7|TRBV4-2|.|.
TGTGCCAGCAGCCCGCCGGGCTCGGGGTCCTACGAGCAGTACTTC
CASSPPGSGSYEQYF
>TRBJ1-2|TRBV7-9|.|once
TGTGCCAGCAGCTCTCGACCCCGGGCAGTTGGCTACACCTTC
CASSSRPRAVGYTF
>TRBJ2-1|TRBV7-9|.|.
TGTGCCAGCAGACGGGTGGGGTACACTGAGCAGTTCTTC
CASRRVGYTEQFF
>TRBJ2-4|TRBV7-2|TRBD2|.
TGTGCCAGCAGCTCAACTACGGGGGGAAACATTCAGTACTTC
CASSSTTGGNIQYF
>TRBJ1-6|TRBV11-2|TRBD1|.
TGTGCCAGCAGCCATCCGGGACAGGGCTCCTATAATTCACCCCTCCACTTT
CASSHPGQGSYNSPLHF
>TRBJ2-1|TRBV6-5|.|.
TGTGCCAGCAAGGGGGATAATGAGCAGTTCTTC
CASKGDNEQFF
>TRBJ2-1|TRBV7-2|TRBD1|.
TGTGCCAGCAGCTTAGGACAGGGGGTTTCCTACAATGAGCAGTTCTTC
CASSLGQGVSYNEQFF
>TRBJ2-3|TRBV7-9|TRBD2|.
TGTGCCAGCAGCTTAGGAATGGCCGCGGGGGTGCTGTGGCATACGCAGTATTTT
CASSLGMAAGVLWHTQYF
>TRBJ1-6|TRBV19|.|.
TGTGCCAGTAAAGACAGTAAAAATTCACCCCTCCACTTT
CASKDSKNSPLHF
>TRBJ2-6|TRBV3-1/TRBV3-2|.|few
TGTGCCAGCAGCCCCGGCGGAGTCTCTGGGGCCAACGTCCTGACTTTC
CASSPGGVSGANVLTF
>TRBJ2-7|TRBV5-8|.|.
TGTGCCAGCAGCTTGAACTACGAGCAGTACTTC
CASSLNYEQYF
>TRBJ1-5|TRBV30|.|.
TGTGCCTGGAGTTCGGACAGCAATCAGCCCCAGCATTTT
CAWSSDSNQPQHF
>TRBJ1-3|TRBV5-4|.|few
TGTGCCAGCAGCCCGGACATTTCTGGAAACACCATATATTTT
CASSPDISGNTIYF
>TRBJ2-7|TRBV9|TRBD1|few
TGTGCCAGCAGCGAGACAGGGGCCCACTCCTACGAGCAGTACTTC
CASSETGAHSYEQYF
>TRBJ1-2|TRBV5-6|.|.
TGTGCCAGCAGCTTGGCCCCAGGGGTTGCTGGCTACACCTTC
CASSLAPGVAGYTF
>TRBJ2-7|TRBV2|.|few
TGTGCCAGCAGTGAAGGGTATGGGTCCTACGAGCAGTACTTC
CASSEGYGSYEQYF
>TRBJ1-5|TRBV5-6|.|.
TGTGCCAGCAGCCTCTCGTCGTCTAATCAGCCCCAGCATTTT
CASSLSSSNQPQHF
>TRBJ2-7|TRBV5-1|.|.
TGCGCCAGCAGCTTTCGGCAGACGAGCTCCTACGAGCAGTACTTC
CASSFRQTSSYEQYF
>TRBJ2-4|TRBV7-2|.|.
TGTGCCAGCAGCCCCCCCGGGACCCTAGCCAAAAACATTCAGTACTTC
CASSPPGTLAKNIQYF
>TRBJ2-3|TRBV5-6|TRBD2|.
TGTGCCAGCAGCTTGGCGGGGGGAAGCACAGATACGCAGTATTTT
CASSLAGGSTDTQYF
>TRBJ2-7|TRBV11-2|.|.
TGTGCCAGCAGCTTAGATTCAGGGTACGGCTACGAGCAGTACTTC
CASSLDSGYGYEQYF
>TRBJ1-5|TRBV5-6|.|.
TGTGCCAGCAGCTTGGGGGTATGGACGGGCAATCAGCCCCAGCATTTT
CASSLGVWTGNQPQHF
>TRBJ2-1|TRBV7-9|TRBD1|few
TGTGCCAGCACCCTCATGGGACAGGGGGCTGGTGAGCAGTTCTTC
CASTLMGQGAGEQFF
>TRBJ1-1|TRBV7-2|.|.
TGTGCCAGCAGCTTAGGAGGAATGGTGGCTTTCTTT
CASSLGGMVAFF
>TRBJ1-2|TRBV3-1/TRBV3-2|TRBD1|.
TGTGCCAGCAGCCAAGGAGCAGGGGGCGGTGGCTACACCTTC
CASSQGAGGGGYTF
>TRBJ2-1|TRBV2|.|.
TGTGCCAGCAGGGGTGACCCAAGCTCCTACAATGAGCAGTTCTTC
CASRGDPSSYNEQFF
>TRBJ1-2|TRBV11-2|.|.
TGTGCCAGCAGCTCACCCCGGACGGGAGAATATGGCTACACCTTC
CASSSPRTGEYGYTF
>TRBJ2-1|TRBV7-2|.|.
TGTGCCAGCAGCTTAATCCCCAGTGGATATGAGATGTCGCAGTTCTTC
CASSLIPSGYEMSQFF
>TRBJ1-2|TRBV5-6|.|.
TGTGCCAGCAGCTCTCAGGGTACTAACTATGGCTACACCTTC
CASSSQGTNYGYTF
>TRBJ1-2|TRBV7-2|.|.
TGTGCCAGCAGCCAAATCGGGGGGCATGGCTACACCTTC
CASSQIGGHGYTF
>TRBJ1-1|TRBV4-1|.|.
TGCGCCAGCAGCCAAGGGCTGGGGACTGAAGCTTTCTTT
CASSQGLGTEAFF
>TRBJ2-3|TRBV7-2|.|.
TGTGCCAGCAGCTTAGCGCCGGGGACAAATACGCAGTATTTT
CASSLAPGTNTQYF
>TRBJ1-4|TRBV5-4|TRBD1|.
TGTGCCAGCAGCTGGGGGCGGACAGGGGCATCTGAAAAACTGTTTTTT
CASSWGRTGASEKLFF
>TRBJ1-4|TRBV20-1|.|once
TGCAGTGCTAGAGTTGGTCCGTCCCCGGTTTTT
CSARVGPSPVF
>TRBJ2-1|TRBV9|.|.
TGTGCCAGCAGCGCCTCCCGGGCGGGGGCTTCCTACAATGAGCAGTTCTTC
CASSASRAGASYNEQFF
>TRBJ2-7|TRBV12-5|.|.
TGTGCTAGTGGTTTGGTACGGGCAGGGAGGAACGAGCAGTACTTC
CASGLVRAGRNEQYF
>TRBJ1-2|TRBV7-3|.|once
TGTGCCAGCAGCGCCGGGCAGGTGCCCCCCTATGGCTACACCTTC
CASSAGQVPPYGYTF
>TRBJ1-2|TRBV7-8|.|.
TGTGCCAGCTCCCCCGTTGGGGGACCGAGTGGCTACACCTTC
CASSPVGGPSGYTF
>TRBJ1-1|TRBV7-8|.|.
TGTGCCAGCAGCGGGTACGGGGGTTCCACTGAAGCTTTCTTT
CASSGYGGSTEAFF
>TRBJ2-1|TRBV7-8|.|.
TGTGCCAGCAGCCAGGTGGATGAGCAGTTCTTC
CASSQVDEQFF
>TRBJ1-2|TRBV6-5|TRBD1|.
TGTGCCAGCAGGGCCGGGACAGGGTATGGCTACACCTTC
CASRAGTGYGYTF
>TRBJ2-2|TRBV5-1|.|.
TGCGCCAGCAGCCGGGGACAATCGAACACCGGGGAGCTGTTTTTT
CASSRGQSNTGELFF
>TRBJ2-1|TRBV3-1/TRBV3-2|.|once
TGTGCCAGCAGCCAAGGGGGACCCAAGCAGTTCTTC
CASSQGGPKQFF
>TRBJ2-1|TRBV15|TRBD2|.
TGTGCCACCAGCAGGACTAGCGGGGGCCTCGATCACAATGAGCAGTTCTTC
CATSRTSGGLDHNEQFF
>TRBJ1-6|TRBV7-9|TRBD1|.
TGTGCCAGCAGCCCCCCGGGACAGGAAGCTACCCTCCACTTT
CASSPPGQEATLHF